The 25 T cell receptor beta chains in this list originate from one sample, sequenced in a study of T cells in Graves' hyperthyroidism and ophthalmopathy. Amplification of TCR beta CDR3 regions was performed using RNA transcripts as template. A first-round RT-PCR of the TCR CDR3 used the HTBI primer set. TCRdb called the multiplex PCR reads again in MiXCR, with one record for every CDR3 protein. The repertoire holds over 400,000 distinct CDR3 sequences, 20% to 25% seen once, with approximately 54% in the top ten. The sample taken for sequencing was blood. These receptors were taken from a woman between 65 and 79 years old with Graves' ophthalmopathy.

CDR3 bases: TGCGCCAGCAGTTTGACTAGCTGGGCAGATACGCAGTATTTT. It translates to CASSLTSWADTQYF. The chain uses TRBV10-2 and TRBJ2-3, with 7 nucleotides matching TRBD2. The junction had 6 bases not matched to a gene; V was cut back by 5 bases and J by 4 bases. CDR1 and CDR2 (germline): WSHSY, SAAADI. There are 14 residues in the CDR3.

This clonotype turned up a few times. V usage is TRBV6-1 and J usage is TRBJ2-7, with TRBD2 identical over 10 bases. V shed 6 bases, J shed 5 bases, and the junction held 10 bases outside the gene matches. The CDR3 has 15 amino acids. CDR1 and CDR2 (germline): MNHNS, SASEGT. The CDR3 DNA sequence: TGTGCCAGCAGGGCGCTAGCGGGAGTAGTCGACGAGCAGTACTTC. Its protein is CASRALAGVVDEQYF.

This clonotype was counted at least ten times. The chain recombines TRBV13 with TRBJ1-1, with D perhaps TRBD1 (6 bases). Trimming pared 4 bases from V and 4 bases from J, leaving 22 bases between. CDR3 length: 17 residues. Germline loops: CDR1 PRHDT, CDR2 FYEKMQ (reference sequence). The CDR3 DNA reads TGTGCCAGCAGCTCCTTTCTGGGGGCAAAGGCCATCACTGAAGCTTTCTTT. Amino acid sequence: CASSSFLGAKAITEAFF.

The chain joins TRBV3-1 to TRBJ2-1; 11 nucleotides agree with TRBD2. The CDR3 is made up of 15 amino acids. The germline gives CDR1 LGHDT, CDR2 YNNKEL (reference sequence). V was clipped by 6 bases and J by 7 bases; unmatched bases: 8. CDR3 in amino acids: CASSYIGLAGNEQFF. CDR3 in DNA: TGTGCCAGCAGTTACATCGGACTAGCGGGTAATGAGCAGTTCTTC.

In this sample, this clonotype turned up a few times. The chain uses TRBV27 and TRBJ2-7, with D perhaps matching TRBD1 (5 bases). CDR3 length: 15 amino acids. V gave up 8 bases and J gave up 1 base, with 18 bases separating them. Germline values: CDR1 MNHEY, CDR2 SMNVEV (reference sequence). CDR3 in amino acids: CASARPAGRSYEQYF. In nucleotides, the CDR3 is TGTGCCAGCGCCCGGCCGGCAGGGCGGTCCTACGAGCAGTACTTC.

V is TRBV7-8 and J is TRBJ2-1; D gene ambiguous. Per germline, CDR1 SGHVS and CDR2 FQNEAQ. V lost 3 bases, J lost 0 bases, and 12 bases lay in between. The length of the CDR3 is 16 residues. The CDR3 DNA reads as TGTGCCAGCAGCTTCGTGGGTCCGAGCTCCTACAATGAGCAGTTCTTC. It encodes CASSFVGPSSYNEQFF.

This clonotype was picked up many times. The chain combines TRBV7-8 with TRBJ2-1, with D unresolved. Germline V gives CDR1 SGHVS, CDR2 FQNEAQ. Trimming removed 0 bases from V and 0 bases from J, with 3 bases in between. The length of the CDR3 is 14 residues. The CDR3 sequence: CASSLARSYNEQFF. CDR3 DNA sequence: TGTGCCAGCAGCTTAGCCCGCTCCTACAATGAGCAGTTCTTC.

The chain combines TRBV19 with TRBJ2-1; D remains unclear. Germline loops: CDR1 LNHDA, CDR2 SQIVND (reference sequence). This CDR3 spans 14 amino acids. The germline V and J ends were trimmed by 3 bases and 8 bases, with 14 bases remaining between them. CDR3 in amino acids: CASSISVVSDEQFF. The CDR3, as DNA: TGTGCCAGTAGTATTTCCGTGGTAAGCGATGAGCAGTTCTTC.

The J gene is TRBJ2-5, the V gene TRBV11-2; 8 bases are shared with TRBD1. The trim removed 5 bases at V and 5 bases at J, leaving 10 bases unmatched. The CDR3 is 15 amino acids. Germline loops: CDR1 SGHAT, CDR2 FQNNGV. The chain's CDR3 is CASSNRQGQGETQYF. DNA for the CDR3: TGTGCCAGCAGCAACCGACAGGGGCAGGGGGAGACCCAGTACTTC.

This clonotype showed up many times. This chain's CDR3 is CASSQVGGKGNEQFF. In DNA form, the CDR3 reads TGTGCCAGCAGCCAAGTCGGGGGGAAAGGGAATGAGCAGTTCTTC. This chain links TRBV3-1 with TRBJ2-1; 7 bases map to TRBD2. Germline V lookup: CDR1 LGHDT, CDR2 YNNKEL (reference sequence). Unmatched junction bases numbered 7, after V lost 1 base and J lost 7 bases. This CDR3 contains 15 residues.

This clonotype was detected only a few times. This chain uses TRBV28 with TRBJ1-6; tentative D call: TRBD1 (6 bases). Germline assignment: CDR1 MDHEN and CDR2 SYDVKM. V was pared by 6 bases and J by 0 bases, with 15 bases between. The CDR3 spans 17 residues. The CDR3 sequence: CASSYAQGSSYNSPLHF. The CDR3, as DNA: TGTGCCAGCAGCTACGCACAGGGTAGCTCCTATAATTCACCCCTCCACTTT.

V and J are TRBV19 and TRBJ1-1; 8 nucleotides align to TRBD1. The germline CDR1 and CDR2 sequences are LNHDA and SQIVND (reference sequence). CDR3 size: 15 residues. V lost 2 bases and J lost 2; bases outside the gene matches: 4. This CDR3 is CASSIQGARNTEAFF. For the CDR3, the DNA is TGTGCCAGTAGTATACAGGGGGCGCGTAACACTGAAGCTTTCTTT. Looking up the rest from reference TRBV19 and TRBJ1-1 gives the full variable domain: DGGITQSPKYLFRKEGQNVTLSCEQNLNHDAMYWYRQDPGQGLRLIYYSQIVNDFQKGDIAEGYSVSREKKESFPLTVTSAQKNPTAFYLCASSIQGARNTEAFFGQGTRLTVV.

This clonotype was seen many times. The chain links TRBV11-2 to TRBJ2-7, with D perhaps matching TRBD1 or TRBD2 (5 bases each). Germline V gene lookup returns CDR1 SGHAT and CDR2 FQNNGV. This CDR3 has 14 amino acids. V was trimmed by 4 bases and J by 3 bases, leaving 13 bases between them. This chain's CDR3 is CASSSGTASYEQYF. In nucleotides, the CDR3 is TGTGCCAGCAGCTCCGGGACGGCTAGCTACGAGCAGTACTTC.

The genes are TRBV4-1 and TRBJ1-1; weak D call: TRBD1 (6 bases). The CDR3 has 14 residues. V dropped 0 bases and J dropped 6 bases, with 11 bases sitting between them. Germline V gene sequence: CDR1 MGHRA, CDR2 YSYEKL. In DNA form, the CDR3 reads TGCGCCAGCAGCCAAGATCCGGGGGCGGCTGAAGCTTTCTTT. Translating gives CASSQDPGAAEAFF.

The chain joins TRBV20-1 to TRBJ2-1, with 7 bases matching TRBD2. Germline CDR1 reads DFQATT; CDR2 reads SNEGSKA (reference sequence). V lost 6 bases to trimming and J lost 3 bases; unmatched junction nucleotides: 8. The CDR3 length is 14 residues. This CDR3 is CSAAGVSNYNEQFF. DNA of the CDR3: TGCAGTGCGGCGGGAGTATCCAACTACAATGAGCAGTTCTTC.

This clonotype has just a few counts. V is TRBV20-1 and J is TRBJ2-7, with TRBD2 matching over 9 bases. The junction had 3 bases not matched to a gene; V was cut back by 5 bases and J by 1 base. Germline V CDR1 and CDR2: DFQATT, SNEGSKA (reference sequence). The CDR3 runs to 13 residues. CDR3 sequence: CSAWTSDSYEQYF. The CDR3, as DNA: TGCAGTGCTTGGACTAGCGATTCCTACGAGCAGTACTTC.

The chain joins TRBV5-1 to TRBJ1-2, with TRBD1 matching 9 bases. The trim removed 7 bases at V and 5 bases at J, leaving 12 bases unmatched. The CDR3 is 15 amino acids. Germline-derived CDR1 and CDR2 are SGHRS and YFSETQ. As DNA, the CDR3 is TGCGCCAGCGGCCATCTCGGACAGGGGCTATATGGCTACACCTTC. This codes for CASGHLGQGLYGYTF.

This clonotype was observed a handful of times. The chain has TRBV29-1 and TRBJ1-1; D not certain. The V end lost 7 bases, the J end lost 2 bases, and 8 bases lay between the germline ends. CDR3 length: 11 amino acids. Per germline, CDR1 SQVTM and CDR2 ANQGSEA. This CDR3 reads CSADPNTEAFF. CDR3 sequence (DNA): TGCAGCGCGGACCCCAACACTGAAGCTTTCTTT.

J is TRBJ2-1 and V is TRBV12-3 or TRBV12-4; D uncertain. The CDR3 extends over 14 amino acids. V was clipped by 3 bases and J by 6 bases, with 12 bases between them. In nucleotides, the CDR3 is TGTGCCAGCAGTTTTGTCATGGCTCTCAATGAGCAGTTCTTC. Its translation: CASSFVMALNEQFF.

Remarks on this clonotype: A much larger clone is a single base away; this may be a read error. The chain recombines TRBV3-1 with TRBJ1-1, with D unclear. Germline V gives CDR1 LGHDT, CDR2 YNNKEL (reference sequence). CDR3 length: 13 residues. The CDR3 reads CASSQLGDTGAFF. For the CDR3, the DNA is TGTGCCAGCAGCCAGCTAGGAGACACTGGAGCTTTCTTT. The full variable domain, completed using reference TRBV3-1 and TRBJ1-1, is DTAVSQTPKYLVTQMGNDKSIKCEQNLGHDTMYWYKQDSKKFLKIMFSYNNKELIINETVPNRFSPKSPDKAHLNLHINSLELGDSAVYFCASSQLGDTGAFFGQGTRLTVV.

This clonotype has ten or more counts. The chain joins TRBV28 to TRBJ1-2, with 7 positions matching TRBD1. The germline CDR1 and CDR2 sequences are MDHEN and SYDVKM. The CDR3 has 14 amino acids. V was pared by 6 bases and J by 3 bases, with 7 bases of the junction left unmatched. DNA for the CDR3: TGTGCCAGCAGGAAACCAGGGGGGCACTATGGCTACACCTTC. It translates to CASRKPGGHYGYTF.

This clonotype was counted ten times or more. This chain links TRBV5-1 with TRBJ1-1; tentatively, D is TRBD1 (6 bases). The V end lost 1 base, the J end lost 3 bases, and 7 bases lay between the germline ends. Germline V lookup: CDR1 SGHRS, CDR2 YFSETQ. The CDR3 is 13 residues long. CDR3 protein: CASSLRGDTEAFF. CDR3 nucleotide sequence: TGCGCCAGCAGCTTGAGGGGGGACACTGAAGCTTTCTTT.

This clonotype was picked up many times. V is TRBV5-1 and J is TRBJ2-7; 10 bases map to TRBD1. V shed 4 bases, J shed 2 bases, and the junction held 9 bases outside the gene matches. The germline V gene encodes CDR1 SGHRS and CDR2 YFSETQ. The CDR3 length is 16 residues. The CDR3 sequence: CASSRDRGPRAYEQYF. The DNA for the CDR3 is TGCGCCAGCAGCCGGGACAGGGGCCCCCGGGCCTACGAGCAGTACTTC.

This clonotype was seen a handful of times. CDR3 amino acids: CASRQGGTGHHNSPLHF. The DNA of the CDR3 is TGTGCCAGCAGACAAGGGGGAACTGGACATCATAATTCACCCCTCCACTTT. This rearrangement joins TRBV6-1 to TRBJ1-6; D might be TRBD1 (6 bases). V lost 6 bases and J lost 5, with 20 bases in between. This CDR3 comprises 17 residues. Germline V gives CDR1 MNHNS, CDR2 SASEGT.

J is TRBJ2-1 and V is TRBV5-1, with TRBD2 matching 9 bases. This CDR3 contains 16 residues. Germline V gives CDR1 SGHRS, CDR2 YFSETQ. J gave up 3 bases and V 4 bases, and 8 bases lay outside the gene matches. DNA of the CDR3: TGCGCCAGCAGCCCCCCTGGGACTAGCTACTACAATGAGCAGTTCTTC. It codes for CASSPPGTSYYNEQFF.